These T cell receptor beta chains were read from a single sample in a study of blood T cell repertoires in COVID-19. The assay was immunoSEQ multiplex PCR, and TCRdb's table has in-frame clones only and misses some. The sample holds hundreds of thousands of clones, around nine tenths seen once. The sequenced material came from peripheral blood. Receptors were obtained from a woman in her seventies with COVID-19, enrolled during active disease. Each CDR3 is given with its conserved first and last residue. Each record gives: V gene, clone size, D gene, J gene, CDR3 protein, CDR3 DNA. A D gene is named only where the DNA matches it firmly. Size tells how often a clone was seen (once, few, many) or the class of an expanded clone, and some rows leave it out.

V gene: TRBV5-6; clone size: NA; D gene: TRBD1; J gene: TRBJ1-2; CDR3 protein: CASSIGQGYGYTF; CDR3 DNA: TGTGCCAGCAGCATCGGACAGGGTTATGGCTACACCTTC
V gene: TRBV7-2; clone size: few; D gene: NA; J gene: TRBJ2-2; CDR3 protein: CASSLWDTNTGELFF; CDR3 DNA: TGTGCCAGCAGCTTATGGGACACCAACACCGGGGAGCTGTTTTTT
V gene: TRBV3-1/TRBV3-2; clone size: NA; D gene: TRBD2; J gene: TRBJ2-5; CDR3 protein: CASSPQTSYETQYF; CDR3 DNA: TGTGCCAGCAGCCCGCAGACTAGCTACGAGACCCAGTACTTC
V gene: TRBV12-5; clone size: NA; D gene: NA; J gene: TRBJ1-3; CDR3 protein: CASGLYGDTIYF; CDR3 DNA: TGTGCTAGTGGTTTGTATGGAGACACCATATATTTT
V gene: TRBV18; clone size: NA; D gene: TRBD1; J gene: TRBJ1-1; CDR3 protein: CASSPPGTAFEAFF; CDR3 DNA: TGTGCCAGCTCACCACCCGGGACAGCTTTTGAAGCTTTCTTT
V gene: TRBV3-1/TRBV3-2; clone size: NA; D gene: NA; J gene: TRBJ2-7; CDR3 protein: CASSQDPSSAYEQYF; CDR3 DNA: TGTGCCAGCAGCCAAGATCCTTCGAGTGCCTACGAGCAGTACTTC
V gene: TRBV6-5; clone size: NA; D gene: NA; J gene: TRBJ1-5; CDR3 protein: CASMGGNSNQPQHF; CDR3 DNA: TGTGCCAGCATGGGGGGGAATAGCAATCAGCCCCAGCATTTT
V gene: TRBV27; clone size: NA; D gene: NA; J gene: TRBJ1-2; CDR3 protein: CASSYRVGYGYTF; CDR3 DNA: TGTGCCAGCAGTTACAGGGTAGGTTATGGCTACACCTTC
V gene: TRBV5-6; clone size: NA; D gene: NA; J gene: TRBJ1-1; CDR3 protein: CASSLSGTEAFF; CDR3 DNA: TGTGCCAGCAGCTTGTCGGGAACTGAAGCTTTCTTT
V gene: TRBV11-2; clone size: NA; D gene: NA; J gene: TRBJ1-1; CDR3 protein: CASSLRGNTEAFF; CDR3 DNA: TGTGCCAGCAGCTTAAGGGGGAACACTGAAGCTTTCTTT
V gene: TRBV13; clone size: NA; D gene: NA; J gene: TRBJ2-7; CDR3 protein: CASSLSGQLFLGEQYF; CDR3 DNA: TGTGCCAGCAGCTTAAGTGGACAGCTGTTCCTAGGCGAGCAGTACTTC
V gene: TRBV19; clone size: NA; D gene: TRBD1; J gene: TRBJ2-1; CDR3 protein: CASSTRQGSYNEQFF; CDR3 DNA: TGTGCCAGTAGTACCCGACAGGGTAGCTACAATGAGCAGTTCTTC
V gene: TRBV28; clone size: NA; D gene: TRBD1; J gene: TRBJ1-4; CDR3 protein: CASSPPGGTNEKLFF; CDR3 DNA: TGTGCCAGCAGTCCACCAGGGGGGACTAATGAAAAACTGTTTTTT
V gene: TRBV7-2; clone size: NA; D gene: NA; J gene: TRBJ1-1; CDR3 protein: CASSSDRSNTEAFF; CDR3 DNA: TGTGCCAGCAGCTCCGACAGGTCGAACACTGAAGCTTTCTTT
V gene: TRBV10-3; clone size: NA; D gene: TRBD2; J gene: TRBJ2-5; CDR3 protein: CAISELERRGGQPETQYF; CDR3 DNA: TGTGCCATCAGTGAGTTGGAGAGGCGGGGGGGCCAACCAGAGACCCAGTACTTC
V gene: TRBV7-3; clone size: NA; D gene: TRBD1; J gene: TRBJ2-3; CDR3 protein: CASSGGQTTDTQYF; CDR3 DNA: TGTGCCAGCAGCGGGGGACAGACCACAGATACGCAGTATTTT
V gene: TRBV2; clone size: NA; D gene: NA; J gene: TRBJ2-7; CDR3 protein: CATGGINGGEQYF; CDR3 DNA: TGTGCCACCGGAGGGATCAACGGTGGGGAGCAGTACTTC
V gene: TRBV5-1; clone size: NA; D gene: NA; J gene: TRBJ1-3; CDR3 protein: CASSLQGFSGNTIYF; CDR3 DNA: TGCGCCAGCAGCTTGCAGGGGTTCTCTGGAAACACCATATATTTT
V gene: TRBV4-2; clone size: NA; D gene: TRBD1; J gene: TRBJ1-1; CDR3 protein: CASSQGEAGGTEAFF; CDR3 DNA: TGTGCCAGCAGCCAAGGCGAGGCAGGGGGGACTGAAGCTTTCTTT
V gene: TRBV2; clone size: NA; D gene: TRBD1; J gene: TRBJ1-5; CDR3 protein: CATRRDRDQPQHF; CDR3 DNA: TGTGCCACCCGAAGGGACAGAGATCAGCCCCAGCATTTT
V gene: TRBV12-3/TRBV12-4; clone size: few; D gene: NA; J gene: TRBJ1-5; CDR3 protein: CASSLSSGQPQHF; CDR3 DNA: TGTGCCAGCAGTTTAAGCTCTGGTCAGCCCCAGCATTTT
V gene: TRBV29-1; clone size: NA; D gene: NA; J gene: TRBJ2-2; CDR3 protein: CSVAGTHDTGELFF; CDR3 DNA: TGCAGCGTGGCCGGGACACATGACACCGGGGAGCTGTTTTTT
V gene: TRBV30; clone size: NA; D gene: NA; J gene: TRBJ2-7; CDR3 protein: CAWNSGGPSYEQYF; CDR3 DNA: TGTGCCTGGAACAGCGGAGGTCCCTCCTACGAGCAGTACTTC
V gene: TRBV18; clone size: NA; D gene: TRBD1; J gene: TRBJ1-1; CDR3 protein: CASSPAGTGFTEAFF; CDR3 DNA: TGTGCCAGCTCACCGGCCGGGACAGGGTTCACTGAAGCTTTCTTT
V gene: TRBV9; clone size: NA; D gene: NA; J gene: TRBJ1-2; CDR3 protein: CASSVAGAINYGYTF; CDR3 DNA: TGTGCCAGCAGCGTAGCAGGGGCCATTAACTATGGCTACACCTTC
V gene: TRBV2; clone size: NA; D gene: NA; J gene: TRBJ1-1; CDR3 protein: CASSRIRGGQNTEAFF; CDR3 DNA: TGTGCCAGCAGTCGGATTCGAGGCGGCCAGAACACTGAAGCTTTCTTT
V gene: TRBV7-2; clone size: NA; D gene: NA; J gene: TRBJ1-2; CDR3 protein: CATYREIGSYTF; CDR3 DNA: TGTGCCACCTACAGGGAAATAGGGAGCTACACCTTC